The rows below give T cell receptor beta chains drawn from one sample of a study of relationships among human T cell subsets. TCRdb ran MiXCR on the multiplex PCR reads and lists one entry per CDR3 protein. The sample records several thousand distinct CDR3 sequences, around 57% being singletons. Specimen: memory T cells sorted from blood. The receptors come from a man in his forties in good health. The CDR3 runs from the conserved cysteine through the conserved F or W. A clone size is listed for some rows: how often the clone was seen (once, few, many), or a class if it is expanded.

clone size	CDR3 length	V gene	J gene	CDR3 protein
-	17	TRBV28	TRBJ2-1	CASSLTDMAGGGHEQFF
-	14	TRBV29-1	TRBJ2-3	CSGLLREWPDTQYF
-	17	TRBV7-2	TRBJ2-3	CASSLDGGARPTDTQYF
-	16	TRBV28	TRBJ2-3	CASIAGGGSAGDTQYF
-	16	TRBV24-1	TRBJ1-5	CATSPRQTYSNQPQHF
-	18	TRBV6-1	TRBJ1-5	CASSEQDRGQNSNQPQHF
medium-sized	14	TRBV27	TRBJ1-5	CASSSRTENQPQHF
-	14	TRBV10-3	TRBJ1-4	CAISESPERGKLFF
-	13	TRBV28	TRBJ1-5	CAGTRSRNQPQHF
-	17	TRBV27	TRBJ2-5	CASSLRSLAFLQETQYF
-	14	TRBV28	TRBJ2-5	CASSLGDPPKAQYF
-	16	TRBV20-1	TRBJ2-1	CSAQRPGQGAVNEQLF
-	14	TRBV11-2	TRBJ2-7	CASSLSASSYEQYF
few	13	TRBV20-1	TRBJ1-6	CSANRGALSPLHF
-	15	TRBV11-2	TRBJ1-1	CASSSLSRQASEAFF
-	12	TRBV19	TRBJ1-2	CASSMDRGESTF
-	15	TRBV7-8	TRBJ2-2	CASTPTSGRSGELFF
-	16	TRBV7-8	TRBJ2-5	CASSLVRGQGGETQYF